This T cell receptor beta chain comes out of a study of blood T cells in healthy people across ages (dated by TCRdb to between 2014 and 2017). Describing the broader study: In model experiments, template switching captured roughly one uniquely barcoded TCR beta cDNA molecule for every two T cells. Using the same blood draw, the study looked at two additional independent replicas of 1 million unique cDNA reads for two donors, one aged 18 to 29 and the other aged 80 or older. Donors of different ages were randomly distributed across sequencing lanes to avoid experimental bias. Using deep sequencing normalized with unique cDNA molecular identifiers, the study measured how TCR beta repertoire diversity changes with age. The donors were split into four age groups: young (average 16 years), middle-aged (39), aged (roughly 68) and long-lived (over 80).

On this clonotype: The antigen it recognizes is unknown. No base quality values were provided; no much bigger clone lies one nucleotide off.

The V end loses 5 bases and the J end loses 3 bases, and a stretch of 18 bases separates them. The CDR3 sequence holds 16 residues, the cysteine and phenylalanine included. Only the CDR3 region is kept as DNA, spanning 48 bases read in frame from base 1. CDR1 and CDR2 (SGHTA, FQGTGA) derive from the germline V gene. What the research found in general, with its limitations: There was a strong correlation between observed TCR beta diversity and the percentage of naive T cells measured by flow cytometry. Since profiling was done on bulk unsorted PBMCs, naive and antigen-experienced compartments could not be conclusively compared. Estimates of total diversity from one million sequenced T cells were regarded as lower bounds and underestimates. As age increased, observed TCR beta diversity per million T cells dropped in a roughly linear way, and a significant reduction was already evident by age about 40. Donor CMV infection status was unknown, potentially confounding age-related changes in expanded clonotypes. Compared with the aged group, more naive CD4+ T cells, fewer expanded clones and increased TCR diversity were shown by the long-lived group, suggesting age selection.

The protocol used for the library was 5' RACE. TCRdb lists the instrument as Illumina HiSeq 2500. A second PCR of roughly 7 to 11 cycles was performed with a sample-barcoded 5' primer and a J-beta primer mix. A template-switch 5' adaptor carrying 12 random nucleotides introduced a unique molecular identifier onto each TCR beta cDNA molecule. Each sample yielded at least 3 million CDR3-containing paired-end reads. First-strand cDNA was synthesized from all RNA with the Mint cDNA synthesis kit, primed by a TRBC-specific oligonucleotide. Following uracil-DNA glycosylase treatment, a first 18-cycle PCR with universal primers M1SS and BC2_uni_R was performed on all cDNA. Concerning the study's data processing: For normalization, 1 million high-quality reads, each with a distinct molecular identifier, were randomly selected from each sample. Reads sharing molecular identifiers were discarded rather than binned into consensus sequences. MiTCR, set to a Q25 quality threshold and the strictest error-elimination algorithm, was used for CDR3 identification, clonotype clustering and error correction. A nonparametric unseen species model using Euler transformation provided a lower-bound estimate of total TCR beta diversity. TCRdb handled the public reads itself, with Q25 trimming in fastp and clone calling in MiXCR, and kept productive beta chains. Every CDR3 protein is listed once, alongside the most common genes and DNA of its rows. The V and J calls and clone size are TCRdb's, not the authors'. The sample table shows hundreds of thousands of distinct CDR3 sequences, and 53% are seen once. The ten top clones hold approximately 41% of the sample.

The donors were some 36 Caucasian individuals from Russia, aged about 6 to 95 years, who were systemically healthy. Around 9.9 milliliters of peripheral blood were collected from each donor into EDTA-treated Vacutainer tubes. Ficoll-Paque density-gradient centrifugation was used to isolate PBMCs, with at least 6.5 million obtained per sample. Total RNA, at least 6 micrograms per sample, was extracted from PBMCs with Trizol reagent. For every donor, flow cytometry on a PBMC aliquot measured the percentage of naive CD45RAhigh/CD27high T cells. Material for sequencing was blood. Here the chain combines TRBV7-3 and TRBJ2-3; a tentative D call is TRBD2 (7 bases match). The source of this sequence is a man older than 75 in good health. The DNA sequence is as follows: TGTGCCAGCAGCCGAGGGGGGGGAGATGGGACAGATACGCAGTATTTT. The encoded protein is CASSRGGGDGTDTQYF.